This TCR beta chain originates from a study of Graves' ophthalmopathy and Graves' hyperthyroidism. This clonotype was observed a handful of times. The study amplified TCR beta CDR3 regions using RNA transcripts. HTBI primers primed a first-round RT-PCR, and a second-round multiplex PCR followed. TCRdb reprocessed the multiplex PCR reads via MiXCR and lists one record per CDR3 protein. Altogether 200,000 to 300,000 distinct CDR3 sequences are present, around 45% being singletons, with the ten largest covering 40% to 55%. The CDR3 loop spans 14 amino acids. V was shortened by 4 bases and J by 1 base, with 10 bases between the two germline ends.

The sequencing sample was made of peripheral blood. The chain links TRBV12-3 or TRBV12-4 to TRBJ2-5, with a possible D match to TRBD1 (5 bases). This clonotype was obtained from an adult man with Graves' ophthalmopathy. CDR3 in amino acids: CASSWTRPQETQYF. As DNA, the CDR3 is TGTGCCAGCAGTTGGACAAGGCCCCAAGAGACCCAGTACTTC.